This T cell receptor beta chain was obtained from a study of blood T cell repertoires in COVID-19. About the research overall: PBMCs, B-cell-depleted T cells, or T cells provided the cDNA or gDNA that made up the material.

J gave up 7 bases and V 5 bases, and 11 bases lay outside the gene matches. The CDR3 sequence is 16 residues long. Looked up from germline, CDR1 is SGHTA and CDR2 is FQGTGA. In the original workflow: Reference gene primer amplification yielded estimated nucleated cell counts. Sequenced by immunoSEQ multiplex PCR; TCRdb stores in-frame clones only, minus some. That table furnishes V, J and clone size, whereas the DNA furnished D and trimming. The sample shows fewer than 200,000 clones, roughly 88% of them seen only once. J is TRBJ2-1 and V is TRBV7-3, with 10 bases that match TRBD2. The receptor was derived from a man between 18 and 35 years old with COVID-19, enrolled during active disease. Sequencing was carried out using peripheral blood. This chain's CDR3 is CASSRNLAGVGNEQFF. CDR3 DNA sequence: TGTGCCAGCAGCCGTAATCTAGCGGGAGTCGGGAATGAGCAGTTCTTC.